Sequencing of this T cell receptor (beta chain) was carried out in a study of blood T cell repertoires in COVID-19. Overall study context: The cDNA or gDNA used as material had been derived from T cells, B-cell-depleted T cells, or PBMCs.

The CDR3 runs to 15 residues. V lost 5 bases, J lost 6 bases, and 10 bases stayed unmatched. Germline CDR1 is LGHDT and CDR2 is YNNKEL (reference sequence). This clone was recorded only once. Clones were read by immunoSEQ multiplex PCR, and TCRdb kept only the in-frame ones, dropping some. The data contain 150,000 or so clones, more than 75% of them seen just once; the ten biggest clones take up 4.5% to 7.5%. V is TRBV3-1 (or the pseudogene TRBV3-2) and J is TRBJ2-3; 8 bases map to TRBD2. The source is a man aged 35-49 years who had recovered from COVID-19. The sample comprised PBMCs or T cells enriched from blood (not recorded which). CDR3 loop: CASSSSTGGPDTQYF. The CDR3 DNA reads TGTGCCAGCAGCTCCTCAACGGGGGGGCCTGATACGCAGTATTTT.